These 27 T cell receptor beta chains share one sample of origin, sequenced in a study of cytomegalovirus exposure and HLA in healthy donors. The PCR was carried out with 60 Vbeta primers and 13 Jbeta primers. Only in-frame clones appear in the TCRdb table, and some are missing; sequencing was by immunoSEQ multiplex PCR. The data contain under 150,000 clones, about four fifths of them singletons. The sample taken for sequencing was PBMCs. These receptors were obtained from a woman in her 40s in good health and CMV-seronegative.

The chain combines TRBV2 with TRBJ1-6, with a tentative D call TRBD1 (6 bases). CDR3 length: 13 residues. The germline gives CDR1 SNHLY, CDR2 FYNNEI. Trimming removed 9 bases from V and 7 bases from J, with 13 bases in between. CDR3 loop: CASQNRANSPLHF. The DNA for the CDR3 is TGTGCCAGTCAGAACAGGGCGAATTCACCCCTCCACTTT.

CDR3 amino acids: CASSTNTAGTEAFF. The CDR3 nucleotides read TGTGCCAGCAGTACCAACACGGCGGGCACTGAAGCTTTCTTT. The genes are TRBV28 and TRBJ1-1, with no clear D. CDR3 size: 14 residues. Looked up from germline, CDR1 is MDHEN and CDR2 is SYDVKM. The V end was cut by 5 bases, the J end by 4 bases, with 14 bases between.

The V call is TRBV4-3, the J call TRBJ2-1, with D unclear. This CDR3 spans 15 amino acids. The V gene lost 0 bases and the J gene lost 4 bases, with 10 bases spanning the gap. Germline V gene data show CDR1 as LGHNA and CDR2 as YSLEER. This CDR3 is CASSQDRTVYNEQFF. The DNA of the CDR3 is TGCGCCAGCAGCCAAGATCGAACTGTATACAATGAGCAGTTCTTC.

V gene TRBV5-1 combines with J gene TRBJ2-7; perhaps TRBD1 as D (6 bases). Germline CDR1 is SGHRS and CDR2 is YFSETQ. Trimming shortened V by 3 bases and J by 3 bases, and 13 bases separated the two germline ends. CDR3 length: 14 residues. CDR3 sequence reads: CASSWADSRYEQYF. The CDR3 nucleotides read TGCGCCAGCAGCTGGGCGGACAGCCGCTACGAGCAGTACTTC. The variable domain in full, with the rest retrieved from reference TRBV5-1 and TRBJ2-7, is KAGVTQTPRYLIKTRGQQVTLSCSPISGHRSVSWYQQTPGQGLQFLFEYFSETQRNKGNFPGRFSGRQFSNSRSEMNVSTLELGDSALYLCASSWADSRYEQYFGPGTRLTVT.

The chain recombines TRBV19 with TRBJ1-5, with a possible D match to TRBD1 (6 bases). Germline V CDR1 and CDR2: LNHDA, SQIVND (reference sequence). The ends were cut back, 1 base at V and 0 bases at J, with 19 bases in the middle. This CDR3 spans 19 amino acids. The CDR3 nucleotides are TGTGCCAGTAGTATAGGCGGGCCAGGGGTTCGTTATAGCAATCAGCCCCAGCATTTT. As protein: CASSIGGPGVRYSNQPQHF.

V is TRBV5-1 and J is TRBJ2-7; 10 nucleotides line up with TRBD2. Germline trimming cut 4 bases from V and 5 bases from J; bases unmatched to any gene: 6. Germline loops: CDR1 SGHRS, CDR2 YFSETQ. The CDR3 is 14 amino acids. The CDR3 nucleotides are TGCGCCAGCAGCCCACGGAGCGGGGGGGACGAGCAGTACTTC. Translated: CASSPRSGGDEQYF. The full variable domain, with the rest looked up from reference TRBV5-1 and TRBJ2-7, is KAGVTQTPRYLIKTRGQQVTLSCSPISGHRSVSWYQQTPGQGLQFLFEYFSETQRNKGNFPGRFSGRQFSNSRSEMNVSTLELGDSALYLCASSPRSGGDEQYFGPGTRLTVT.

This chain links TRBV10-3 with TRBJ2-1; 7 bases map to TRBD2. V lost 0 bases to trimming and J lost 7 bases; unmatched junction nucleotides: 12. This CDR3 is built from 17 residues. CDR1 is ENHRY, CDR2 SYGVKD, per germline. The chain's CDR3 is CAISESSSKGRANEQFF. The CDR3 DNA follows: TGTGCCATCAGTGAGTCGAGTAGTAAAGGGAGGGCGAATGAGCAGTTCTTC.

The J gene is TRBJ2-2, the V gene TRBV19, with D hard to call. Trimming cost V 3 bases and J 0 bases, with 5 bases left between them. CDR3 size: 14 residues. The germline CDR1 and CDR2 sequences are LNHDA and SQIVND (reference sequence). CDR3 in amino acids: CASSIGPNTGELFF. The CDR3 DNA follows: TGTGCCAGTAGTATCGGTCCGAACACCGGGGAGCTGTTTTTT.

This clone occurred once. This chain joins TRBV19 and TRBJ2-2; tentative D call: TRBD1 (5 bases). CDR1 and CDR2 from the germline V gene are LNHDA and SQIVND (reference sequence). This CDR3 region has 17 residues. V was pared by 10 bases and J by 0 bases, with 21 bases between. The CDR3 DNA reads TGTGCCACCCGGAACCGACCGGACATCGCGAACACCGGGGAGCTGTTTTTT. Protein: CATRNRPDIANTGELFF.

The chain is built from TRBV7-3 and TRBJ1-1, with no clear D. This CDR3 spans 14 amino acids. The germline V gene encodes CDR1 SGHTA and CDR2 FQGTGA. Deletions cut 1 base from V and 1 base from J, with 7 bases between. CDR3 nucleotide sequence: TGTGCCAGCAGCTTAATGGGAGAGAACACTGAAGCTTTCTTT. This gives the protein CASSLMGENTEAFF.

The chain is built from TRBV4-1 and TRBJ1-2; TRBD1 matches at 9 bases. The CDR3 runs to 16 residues. Per germline, CDR1 MGHRA and CDR2 YSYEKL. V was clipped by 1 base and J by 1 base; unmatched bases: 4. The CDR3 nucleotides read TGCGCCAGCAGCCAAGCGTGGACAGGGGTTAACTATGGCTACACCTTC. Translation gives CASSQAWTGVNYGYTF.

V is TRBV6-5 and J is TRBJ2-5, with 8 bases fitting TRBD2. V dropped 2 bases and J dropped 3; count of bases not matched to a gene: 8. The germline V gene encodes CDR1 MNHEY and CDR2 SVGAGI. The CDR3 length is 16 residues. The CDR3 sequence: CASSYHGGGLKETQYF. In DNA, the CDR3 is TGTGCCAGCAGTTACCACGGGGGGGGACTAAAAGAGACCCAGTACTTC.

Details on this clone: One end of the junction fails to match germline, which may point to a read error. V gene TRBV13 combines with J gene TRBJ1-2, with 7 bases identical to TRBD1. CDR1 is PRHDT, CDR2 FYEKMQ, per germline (reference sequence). This CDR3 comprises 15 residues. The CDR3 sequence is CASSQERGQNYGYPF. The CDR3 DNA sequence: TGTGCCAGCAGCCAGGAGAGGGGGCAGAACTATGGCTACCCCTTC.

The chain recombines TRBV5-4 with TRBJ1-2; TRBD1 matches at 9 bases. CDR1 and CDR2 (germline): SGHNT, YYREEE (reference sequence). Trimming at V came to 2 bases and at J to 4 bases, leaving 6 bases not matched to a gene. This CDR3 contains 15 residues. The CDR3 loop reads CASSLQGAEPYGYTF. The CDR3 DNA sequence: TGTGCCAGCAGCTTACAGGGGGCGGAACCCTATGGCTACACCTTC.

The chain couples TRBV9 to TRBJ2-1; 9 nucleotides line up with TRBD2. Germline CDR1 reads SGDLS; CDR2 reads YYNGEE. The length of the CDR3 is 14 residues. With 0 bases clipped from V and 8 bases from J, the junction kept 3 bases outside the gene matches. CDR3 sequence (DNA): TGTGCCAGCAGCGTAGGTAGCGGGGGCGATGAGCAGTTCTTC. It specifies CASSVGSGGDEQFF.

DNA of the CDR3: TGTGCCAGCAGCCAAGATCTTGGAGGGGTTGAAGCTTTCTTT. Translated, it gives CASSQDLGGVEAFF. The chain employs TRBV4-2 and TRBJ1-1; weak D call: TRBD1 (5 bases). CDR3 length equals 14 residues. Germline CDR1 and CDR2: LGHNA and YNFKEQ. Trimming took off 0 bases at V and 7 bases at J, with 12 bases between the two ends.

V and J are TRBV7-9 and TRBJ2-3; the match to TRBD2 covers 9 bases. The CDR3 totals 16 residues. J gave up 1 base and V 7 bases, and 9 bases lay outside the gene matches. Germline values: CDR1 SEHNR, CDR2 FQNEAQ (reference sequence). CDR3 bases: TGTGCCAGCATGGGAGGGCGGGAGGGCCGCACAGATACGCAGTATTTT. This codes for CASMGGREGRTDTQYF.

This chain connects TRBV7-6 to TRBJ2-7, with 9 bases lining up with TRBD1. Germline V gene lookup returns CDR1 SGHVS and CDR2 FNYEAQ. Germline trimming cut 1 base from V and 3 bases from J; bases unmatched to any gene: 4. The CDR3 has 15 amino acids. Here the CDR3 reads CASSLGRGQGYEQYF. The CDR3 region has the DNA TGTGCCAGCAGCTTAGGTCGGGGACAGGGCTACGAGCAGTACTTC.

The chain uses TRBV19 and TRBJ1-2, with 8 bases matching TRBD1. Germline CDR1 and CDR2: LNHDA and SQIVND (reference sequence). Trimming took 2 bases from V and 0 from J; bases not matched to a gene: 5. The CDR3 has 16 residues. CDR3 sequence reads: CASSIQGQVPNYGYTF. For the CDR3, the DNA is TGTGCCAGTAGTATACAGGGACAGGTACCTAACTATGGCTACACCTTC.

The genes are TRBV25-1 and TRBJ2-1; D gene ambiguous. Between the trimmed V and J ends, which lost 5 bases and 5 bases, there was a span of 19 bases. This CDR3 contains 16 residues. From germline, CDR1 is MGHDK and CDR2 SYGVNS. The CDR3 sequence: CASSSSRRVFDNEQFF. The CDR3 DNA follows: TGTGCCAGCAGTTCTTCAAGACGGGTTTTTGACAATGAGCAGTTCTTC.

This rearrangement joins TRBV19 to TRBJ1-2; D is undetermined. Trimming shortened V by 6 bases and J by 4 bases, and 15 bases separated the two germline ends. Germline CDR1 and CDR2: LNHDA and SQIVND (reference sequence). The CDR3 sequence is 14 residues long. The DNA for the CDR3 is TGTGCCAGTAGCATCTCGGCAGGTGGCTATGGCTACACCTTC. Amino acid sequence: CASSISAGGYGYTF.

This chain links TRBV2 with TRBJ1-1; the match to TRBD1 covers 8 bases. V was pared by 7 bases and J by 2 bases, with 12 bases of the junction left unmatched. The CDR3 has 16 amino acids. Germline V gene data show CDR1 as SNHLY and CDR2 as FYNNEI. The CDR3 protein is CASIPLGQGANTEAFF. As DNA, the CDR3 is TGTGCCAGCATTCCGCTAGGACAGGGAGCAAACACTGAAGCTTTCTTT.

The J gene is TRBJ1-3, the V gene TRBV13, with TRBD1 matching over 8 bases. Germline V CDR1 and CDR2: PRHDT, FYEKMQ (reference sequence). This CDR3 has 17 amino acids. Trimming at V came to 1 base and at J to 0 bases, leaving 5 bases not matched to a gene. The chain's CDR3 is CASSLVAGGLSGNTIYF. The DNA for the CDR3 is TGTGCCAGCAGCTTAGTGGCAGGGGGCCTCTCTGGAAACACCATATATTTT.

This clone was observed a handful of times. This sequence joins TRBV5-1 and TRBJ1-2; maybe TRBD1 (5 bases). The CDR3 loop spans 13 amino acids. The V gene lost 0 bases and the J gene lost 2 bases, with 5 bases spanning the gap. Germline CDR1 and CDR2: SGHRS and YFSETQ. The chain's CDR3 is CASSLDRNYGYTF. The CDR3 coding sequence is TGCGCCAGCAGCTTGGACAGGAACTATGGCTACACCTTC.

The chain has TRBV6-6 and TRBJ1-5; a possible D gene is TRBD1 (5 bases). Trimming took 5 bases from V and 4 from J, leaving 12 bases between them. The CDR3 totals 14 residues. Germline assignment: CDR1 MNHNY and CDR2 SVGAGI (reference sequence). CDR3 loop: CASSGIQVNQPQHF. CDR3 nucleotide sequence: TGTGCCAGCAGTGGTATACAGGTAAATCAGCCCCAGCATTTT.

Only one count was recorded for this clone. V gene TRBV5-4 combines with J gene TRBJ1-5; 8 positions agree with TRBD1. V trimming: 3 bases; J trimming: 6 bases; junction bases outside the gene matches: 2. There are 13 residues in the CDR3. Germline V CDR1 and CDR2: SGHNT, YYREEE (reference sequence). Here the CDR3 DNA reads TGTGCCAGCAGCTCCCAGGGGGCTCAGCCCCAGCATTTT. Its translation is CASSSQGAQPQHF. The entire variable domain, with the rest obtained from reference TRBV5-4 and TRBJ1-5, is as follows: ETGVTQSPTHLIKTRGQQVTLRCSSQSGHNTVSWYQQALGQGPQFIFQYYREEENGRGNFPPRFSGLQFPNYSSELNVNALELDDSALYLCASSSQGAQPQHFGDGTRLSIL.

This rearrangement joins TRBV9 to TRBJ2-5, with 9 bases fitting TRBD2. The CDR3 totals 18 residues. Germline V gene sequence: CDR1 SGDLS, CDR2 YYNGEE. The V gene end was trimmed by 0 bases and the J gene end by 0 bases; junction bases not matched to a gene: 9. The CDR3 DNA sequence: TGTGCCAGCAGCGTAGGTAGCGGGGGAGGCGGGTACCAAGAGACCCAGTACTTC. It encodes CASSVGSGGGGYQETQYF.